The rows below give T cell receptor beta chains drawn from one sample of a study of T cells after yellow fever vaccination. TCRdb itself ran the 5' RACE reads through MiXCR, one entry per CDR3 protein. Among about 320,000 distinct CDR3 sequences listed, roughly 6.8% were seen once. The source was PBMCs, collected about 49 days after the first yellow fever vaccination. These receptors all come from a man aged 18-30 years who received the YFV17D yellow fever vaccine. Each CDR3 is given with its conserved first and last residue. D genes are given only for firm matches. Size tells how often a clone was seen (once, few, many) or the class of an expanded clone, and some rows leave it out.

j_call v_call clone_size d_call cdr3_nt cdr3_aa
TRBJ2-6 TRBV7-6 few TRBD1 TGTGCCAGCAGCGAACGGACAGGACCCTCTGGGGCCAACGTCCTGACTTTC CASSERTGPSGANVLTF
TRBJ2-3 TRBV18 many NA TGTGCCAGCTCACCACCGTCAGATACGCAGTATTTT CASSPPSDTQYF
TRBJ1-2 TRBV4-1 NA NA TGCGCCAGCAGCCAGGATGCTAGGGACACCTATGGCTACACCTTC CASSQDARDTYGYTF
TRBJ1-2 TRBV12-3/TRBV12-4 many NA TGTGCCAGCAGTTTAGCCCGCGGACAAGCAAACTATGGCTACACCTTC CASSLARGQANYGYTF
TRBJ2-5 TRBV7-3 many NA TGTGCCAGCAGCCCGGGACTTGGGGAGACCCAGTACTTC CASSPGLGETQYF
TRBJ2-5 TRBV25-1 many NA TGTGCCAGTCCGGGCTCGGAGACCCAGTACTTC CASPGSETQYF
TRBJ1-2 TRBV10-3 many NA TGTGCCATCAGTGAAGAGGGGCTATGGGTAGGCTACACCTTC CAISEEGLWVGYTF
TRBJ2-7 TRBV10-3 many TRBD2 TGTGCCGCCTCTAGCGGGGAGAGGTCCTACGAGCAGTACTTC CAASSGERSYEQYF
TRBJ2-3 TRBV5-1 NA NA TGCGCCAGCAGCTATACATGGAGGCAGAGGGTTACGCAGTATTTT CASSYTWRQRVTQYF
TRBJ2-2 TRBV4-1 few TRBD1 TGCGCCAGCAGCTTGACAGGGGGAGGCACCGGGGAGCTGTTTTTT CASSLTGGGTGELFF
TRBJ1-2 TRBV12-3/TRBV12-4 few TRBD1 TGTGCCAGCAGCCAGGACAGGGGGCATGGCTACACCTTC CASSQDRGHGYTF
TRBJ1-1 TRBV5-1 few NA TGCGCCAGCAGCTTTGGAACAGGGAATATGAGGACTGAAGCTTTCTTT CASSFGTGNMRTEAFF
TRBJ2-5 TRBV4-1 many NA TGCGCCAGCAGCCTTCTCATAGCATTTCCGGAGACCCAGTACTTC CASSLLIAFPETQYF
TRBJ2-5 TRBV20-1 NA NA TGCAGTGCTAGAGATTCGGCTAGGCTAGGGGGGACCCAGTACTTC CSARDSARLGGTQYF
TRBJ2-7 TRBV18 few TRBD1 TGTGCCAGCTCAGGGGACAGGTTCCCCTACGAGCAGTACTTC CASSGDRFPYEQYF
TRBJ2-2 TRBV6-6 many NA TGTGCCAGTATCGGGCCCTACACCGGGGAGCTGTTTTTT CASIGPYTGELFF
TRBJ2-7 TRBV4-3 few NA TGCGCCAGCAGCCAAGATTATATAAGGGACTACGAGCAGTACTTC CASSQDYIRDYEQYF
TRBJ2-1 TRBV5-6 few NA TGTGCCAGCAGCCTCGGTCAGCCTAGCTCCTACAATGAGCAGTTCTTC CASSLGQPSSYNEQFF
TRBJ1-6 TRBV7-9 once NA TGTGCCAGCAGCCCCCTGGGGCGATATAATTCACCCCTCCACTTT CASSPLGRYNSPLHF
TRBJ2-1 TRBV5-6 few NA TGTGCCAGCAGCTTTCAGGGGTTCAATGAGCAGTTCTTC CASSFQGFNEQFF
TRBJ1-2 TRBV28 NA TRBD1 TGTGCCAGCAGATTGACAGGGTCCCCTAGGGGCTACACCTTC CASRLTGSPRGYTF
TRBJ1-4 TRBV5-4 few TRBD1 TGTGCCAGCAGCCTACGGACAGGGAGGGAAAAACTGTTTTTT CASSLRTGREKLFF
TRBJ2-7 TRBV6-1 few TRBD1 TGTGCCAGCAGTGCTACGGACAGGACCTACGAGCAGTACTTC CASSATDRTYEQYF
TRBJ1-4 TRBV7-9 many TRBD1 TGTGCCAGCAGCTTTCTACCTCCGGGACAGGGCAGCGAAAAACTGTTTTTT CASSFLPPGQGSEKLFF
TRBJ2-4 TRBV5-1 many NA TGCGCCAGCAGCATTTCGGACAAAAACATTCAGTACTTC CASSISDKNIQYF
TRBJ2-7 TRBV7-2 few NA TGTGCCAGCAGCTTAGACTCAGGGGAGCAGTACTTC CASSLDSGEQYF
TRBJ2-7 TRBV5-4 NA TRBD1 TGTGCCAGCACCCTGGGGCAGGGGGACGAGCAGTACTTC CASTLGQGDEQYF
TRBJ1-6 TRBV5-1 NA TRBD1 TGCGCCAGCAGCCCCGGCGGGACAGGGGGCGCCTATAATTCACCCCTCCACTTT CASSPGGTGGAYNSPLHF
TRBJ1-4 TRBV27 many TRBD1 TGTGCCAGCACGCGTCGACAGGGGGCGCTTGAAAAACTGTTTTTT CASTRRQGALEKLFF
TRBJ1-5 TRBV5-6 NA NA TGTGCCAGCAGTCGCGCCACAGGGTACAATCAGCCCCAGCATTTT CASSRATGYNQPQHF
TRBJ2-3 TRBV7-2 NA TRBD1 TGTGCCAGCAGCCTAGCTCCGGGACAGGGGGGCACAGATACGCAGTATTTT CASSLAPGQGGTDTQYF
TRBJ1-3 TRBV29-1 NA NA TGCAGCGTTGAAGACGTCGCCCCGAGCTCTGGAAACACCATATATTTT CSVEDVAPSSGNTIYF
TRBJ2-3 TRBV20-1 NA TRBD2 TGCAGTGCAGCACCGACTAGCGGGGGGATAACAGATACGCAGTATTTT CSAAPTSGGITDTQYF
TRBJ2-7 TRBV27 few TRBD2 TGTGCCAGCAGGGCGGGGGTAGCCTACGAGCAGTACTTC CASRAGVAYEQYF
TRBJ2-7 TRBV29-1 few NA TGCAGCGTCACAGGGAACTACGAGCAGTACTTC CSVTGNYEQYF
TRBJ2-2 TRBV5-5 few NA TGTGCCAGCAGCTTGGCCACAGGGAACACCGGGGAGCTGTTTTTT CASSLATGNTGELFF
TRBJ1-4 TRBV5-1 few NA TGCGCCAGCAGCTTGGAAAGGGATAAAGAAAAACTGTTTTTT CASSLERDKEKLFF
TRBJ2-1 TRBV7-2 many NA TGTGCCAGCAGCTCCATTCCCGGGACTGTCTACTACAATGAGCAGTTCTTC CASSSIPGTVYYNEQFF
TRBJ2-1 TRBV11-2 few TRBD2 TGTGCCAGCAGCGACTTTGCGGGGGGGCCGGAAAATGAGCAGTTCTTC CASSDFAGGPENEQFF
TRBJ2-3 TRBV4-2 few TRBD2 TGTGCCAGCAGCCAAGATCCTCGGGGGGGGGGAGATACGCAGTATTTT CASSQDPRGGGDTQYF
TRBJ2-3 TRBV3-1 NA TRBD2 TGTGCCAGCAGCCCAGGAGCCATTCCGGGACTAGCGGGACTCAGCACAGATACGCAGTATTTT CASSPGAIPGLAGLSTDTQYF
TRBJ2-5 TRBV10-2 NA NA TGCGCCAGCGGACAGAATTCGGAGACCCAGTACTTC CASGQNSETQYF
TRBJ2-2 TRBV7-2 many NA TGTGCCAGCAGCTCTCTCCCAGGAACCGCCGGGGAGCTGTTTTTT CASSSLPGTAGELFF
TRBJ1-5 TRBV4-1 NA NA TGCGCCAGCAGCTTTCGACACCTCAATCAGCCCCAGCATTTT CASSFRHLNQPQHF
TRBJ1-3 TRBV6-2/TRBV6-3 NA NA TGTGCCAGCAGCAACTCTGGAAACACCATATATTTT CASSNSGNTIYF
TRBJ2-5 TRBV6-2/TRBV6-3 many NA TGTGCCAGCAGTGCCGCTAGGAAGACCCAGTACTTC CASSAARKTQYF
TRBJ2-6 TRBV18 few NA TGTGCCAGCTCACCTCAGGGGGGTCCCGGGGCCAACGTCCTGACTTTC CASSPQGGPGANVLTF
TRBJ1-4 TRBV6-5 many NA TGTGCCAGCAGTTACCGGACAACCATTGAAAAACTGTTTTTT CASSYRTTIEKLFF
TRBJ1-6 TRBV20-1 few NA TGCAGTGCTAACGGGGCTGGGGGTAATTCACCCCTCCACTTT CSANGAGGNSPLHF
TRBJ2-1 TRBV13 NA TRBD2 TGTGCCAGCAGCTTATCCCCTAGCGGGGGCGATGAGCAGTTCTTC CASSLSPSGGDEQFF
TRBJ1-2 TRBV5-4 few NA TGTGCCAGCAGCTTGAATAACAGGATCGGTTCTGGCTACACCTTC CASSLNNRIGSGYTF
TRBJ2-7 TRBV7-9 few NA TGTGCCAGCAGCCTAGCCCTCGGACAGAAATCCTACGAGCAGTACTTC CASSLALGQKSYEQYF
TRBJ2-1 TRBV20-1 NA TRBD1 TGCAGTGCCGCCGGGACAGGGCACAATGAGCAGTTCTTC CSAAGTGHNEQFF
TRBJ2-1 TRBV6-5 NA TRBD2 TGTGCCAGCAGTTATGAGCTAGCGGGGGGCTACAATGAGCAGTTCTTC CASSYELAGGYNEQFF
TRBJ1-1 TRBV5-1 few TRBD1 TGCGCCAGCAGCGGTTCGACAGGGGGCACTGAAGCTTTCTTT CASSGSTGGTEAFF
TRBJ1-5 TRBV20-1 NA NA TGCAGTGCTAGCCAGGACAGCAATCAGCCCCAGCATTTT CSASQDSNQPQHF
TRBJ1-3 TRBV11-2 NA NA TGTGCCAGCAGCCCTCGACATAGCTCTGGAAACACCATATATTTT CASSPRHSSGNTIYF
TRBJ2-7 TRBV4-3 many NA TGCGCCAGCAGCCAAGAGGGGGGCTACGAGCAGTACTTC CASSQEGGYEQYF
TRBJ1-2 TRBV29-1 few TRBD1 TGCAGCGTTGGACAGGGACCTTTGGGCTATGGCTACACCTTC CSVGQGPLGYGYTF
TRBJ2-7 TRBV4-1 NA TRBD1 TGCGCCAGCAGCCAGATCGGGACAGTCCCTTCGGACGAGCAGTACTTC CASSQIGTVPSDEQYF